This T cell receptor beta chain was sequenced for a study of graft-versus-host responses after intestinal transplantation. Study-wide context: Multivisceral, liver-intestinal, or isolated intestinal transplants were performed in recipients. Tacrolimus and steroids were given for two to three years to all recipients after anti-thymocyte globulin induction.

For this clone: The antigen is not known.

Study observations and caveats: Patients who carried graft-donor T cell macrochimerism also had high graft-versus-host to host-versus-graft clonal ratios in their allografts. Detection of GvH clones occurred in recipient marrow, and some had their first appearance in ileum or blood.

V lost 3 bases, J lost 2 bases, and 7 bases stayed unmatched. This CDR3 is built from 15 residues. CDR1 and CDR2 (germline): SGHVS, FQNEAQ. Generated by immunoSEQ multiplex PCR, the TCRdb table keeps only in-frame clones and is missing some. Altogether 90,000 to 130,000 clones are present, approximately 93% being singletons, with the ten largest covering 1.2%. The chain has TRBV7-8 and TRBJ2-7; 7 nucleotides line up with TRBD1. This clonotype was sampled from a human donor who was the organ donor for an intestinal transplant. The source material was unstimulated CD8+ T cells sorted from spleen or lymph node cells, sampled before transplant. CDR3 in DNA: TGTGCCAGCAGCTTGTCTCGCCAGGGGGCCTACGAGCAGTACTTC. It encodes CASSLSRQGAYEQYF. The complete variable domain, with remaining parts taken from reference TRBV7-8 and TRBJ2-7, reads GAGVSQSPRYKVAKRGQDVALRCDPISGHVSLFWYQQALGQGPEFLTYFQNEAQLDKSGLPSDRFFAERPEGSVSTLKIQRTQQEDSAVYLCASSLSRQGAYEQYFGPGTRLTVT.